Here is one T cell receptor (beta chain) with its context. The data are from a study of cytomegalovirus exposure and HLA in healthy donors. Trimming pared 6 bases from V and 3 bases from J, leaving 2 bases between. The CDR3 loop spans 9 amino acids. CDR1 SQVTM and CDR2 ANQGSEA come from the germline V gene. Primers for the PCR totalled 60 Vbeta and 13 Jbeta. Data came from immunoSEQ multiplex PCR; TCRdb stores just in-frame clones and leaves some out. The sample has 130,000 to 150,000 clones; roughly 62% are singletons. The sequence was obtained from a man in his sixties in good health and CMV-seronegative. The V gene is TRBV29-1, the J gene TRBJ1-2; D is uncertain. Sequences were obtained from PBMCs. In DNA form, the CDR3 reads TGCAGCGTCGACTATGGCTACACCTTC. Protein product: CSVDYGYTF.